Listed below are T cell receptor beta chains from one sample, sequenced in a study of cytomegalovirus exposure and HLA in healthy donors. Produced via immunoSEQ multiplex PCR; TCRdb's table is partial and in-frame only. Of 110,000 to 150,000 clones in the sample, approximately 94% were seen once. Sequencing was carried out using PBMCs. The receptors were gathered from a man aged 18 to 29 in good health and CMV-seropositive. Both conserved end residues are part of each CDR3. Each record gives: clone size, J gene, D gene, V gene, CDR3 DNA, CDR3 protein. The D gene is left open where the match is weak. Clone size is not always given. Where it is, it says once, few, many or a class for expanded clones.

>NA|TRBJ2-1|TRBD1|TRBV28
TGTGCCAGCAGGGGACAGATCTACAATGAGCAGTTCTTC
CASRGQIYNEQFF
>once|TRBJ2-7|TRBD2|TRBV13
TGTGCCAGCAGCTTAAGAGCGGGAGTAGCCTACGAGCAGTACTTC
CASSLRAGVAYEQYF
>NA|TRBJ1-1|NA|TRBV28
TGTGCCAGCAGTTTAAGGGGGTTAGAAAACACTGAAGCTTTCTTT
CASSLRGLENTEAFF
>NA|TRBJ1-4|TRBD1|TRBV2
TGTGCCAGCAGGTTTGACAGGGTTTCTAATGAAAAACTGTTTTTT
CASRFDRVSNEKLFF
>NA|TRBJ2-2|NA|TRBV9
TGTGCCAGCAGCCCCGACTCCCGACTAGTCTCCGGGGAGCTGTTTTTT
CASSPDSRLVSGELFF
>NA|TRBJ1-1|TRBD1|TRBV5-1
TGCGCCAGCAGCTGGGATGGGACAGCCGACACTGAAGCTTTCTTT
CASSWDGTADTEAFF
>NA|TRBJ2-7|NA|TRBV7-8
TGTGCCAGCAGCTTAGCCCAGAAATACGAGCAGTACTTC
CASSLAQKYEQYF
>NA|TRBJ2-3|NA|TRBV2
TGTGCCAGCGTTCCCGGAGCAAGGACAGATACGCAGTATTTT
CASVPGARTDTQYF
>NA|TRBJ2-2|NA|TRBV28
TGTGCCAGCAGCCTCACAAGGGGGGGTACCGGGGAGCTGTTTTTT
CASSLTRGGTGELFF
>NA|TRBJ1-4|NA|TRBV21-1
TGTGCCAGCAGCAAAGGGCAGGGGTATAATGAAAAACTGTTTTTT
CASSKGQGYNEKLFF
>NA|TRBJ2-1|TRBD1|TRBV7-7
TGTGCTAGCAGCTGGGACAGGCAAAACGAGCAGTTCTTC
CASSWDRQNEQFF
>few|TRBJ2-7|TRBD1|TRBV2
TGTGCCAGCAGTGAAGCCCACGAGGGACAGGGGGCGCGTCAGCAGTACTTC
CASSEAHEGQGARQQYF
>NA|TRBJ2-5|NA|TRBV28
TGTGCCAGCACCCCTCGGGGGGCGAGGAACCAAGAGACCCAGTACTTC
CASTPRGARNQETQYF
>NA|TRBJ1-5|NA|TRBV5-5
TGTGCCAGCAGCCGCGACAGACTCTATAGCAATCAGCCCCAGCATTTT
CASSRDRLYSNQPQHF
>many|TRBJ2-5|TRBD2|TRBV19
TGTGCCAGTAGTCCCCGGCGGGGGGAGACCCAGTACTTC
CASSPRRGETQYF
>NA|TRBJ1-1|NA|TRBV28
TGTGCCAGCAGCCTAGAGGGGGACACTGAAGCTTTCTTT
CASSLEGDTEAFF
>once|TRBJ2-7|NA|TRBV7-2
TGTGCCAGCAGCTTCCAGGGGGAGCAGTACTTC
CASSFQGEQYF
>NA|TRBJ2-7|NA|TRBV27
TGTGCCAGCAGTTCGACAGACAACGAGCAGTACTTC
CASSSTDNEQYF
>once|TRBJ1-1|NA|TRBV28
TGTGCCAGCAGCCCGTCCCAGGGGAACACTGAAGCTTTCTTT
CASSPSQGNTEAFF
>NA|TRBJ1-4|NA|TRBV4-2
TGTGCCAGCAGCCGGGGAGGGGATGCAACTAATGAAAAACTGTTTTTT
CASSRGGDATNEKLFF
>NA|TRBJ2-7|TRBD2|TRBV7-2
TGTGCCAGCAGCCGGACTAGCGGGGCCTACGAGCAGTACTTC
CASSRTSGAYEQYF
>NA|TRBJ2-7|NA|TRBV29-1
TGCAGCGTTGTATCGCAGGGGAGATCCTACGAGCAGTACTTC
CSVVSQGRSYEQYF
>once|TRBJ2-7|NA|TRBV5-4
TGTGCCAGCAGCCCGGGACTTTCCTCCTACGAGCAGTACTTC
CASSPGLSSYEQYF
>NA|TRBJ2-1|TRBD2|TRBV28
TGTGCCAGTACACGGGAGGACGTCTACAATGAGCAGTTCTTC
CASTREDVYNEQFF
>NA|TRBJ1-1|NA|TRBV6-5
TGTGCCAGCAGCCGTAACACTGAAGCTTTCTTT
CASSRNTEAFF
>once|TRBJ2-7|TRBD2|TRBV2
TGTGCCAACAGGGCGGGGGGCGCTTCCTACGAGCAGTACTTC
CANRAGGASYEQYF
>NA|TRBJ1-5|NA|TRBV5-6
TGTGCCAGCAGCTTTAATAATCAGCCCCAGCATTTT
CASSFNNQPQHF
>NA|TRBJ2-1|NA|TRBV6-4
TGTGCCAGCAGTGACGGGCCGAGCTCCTACAATGAGCAGTTCTTC
CASSDGPSSYNEQFF
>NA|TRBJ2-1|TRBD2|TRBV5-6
TGTGCCAGCAGCCCGACTAGCGGGGACCCCTTTGAGCAGTTCTTC
CASSPTSGDPFEQFF
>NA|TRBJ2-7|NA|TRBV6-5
TGTGCCAGCAGTTACTCGTTCCCACCTAACCACGCCGAGCAGTACTTC
CASSYSFPPNHAEQYF
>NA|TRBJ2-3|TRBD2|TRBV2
TGTGCCAGCAGTGAAGAGCGGGACGGTTTTGCTAGCACAGATACGCAGTATTTT
CASSEERDGFASTDTQYF
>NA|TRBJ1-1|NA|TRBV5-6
TGTGCCAGCAGCCCTACAGGGAAGAGGGTCAACACTGAAGCTTTCTTT
CASSPTGKRVNTEAFF
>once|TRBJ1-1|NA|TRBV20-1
TGCAGTGCTAGACAGGGTAAGAGAACTTTCTTT
CSARQGKRTFF
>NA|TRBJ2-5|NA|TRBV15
TGTGCCACCAGCAGAGGGGGGCAGGAAGAGACCCAGTACTTC
CATSRGGQEETQYF
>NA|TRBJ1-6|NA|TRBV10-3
TGTGCCATCAGTGAAACGGGGGGAGCAGGAGGTTCACCCCTCCACTTT
CAISETGGAGGSPLHF
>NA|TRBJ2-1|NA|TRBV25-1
TGTGCCAGCAGTGTATTACTGAACAATGAGCAGTTCTTC
CASSVLLNNEQFF
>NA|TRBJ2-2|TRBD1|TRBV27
TGTGCCAGCAGTTTACTTCAGGGGGCGACCGGGGAGCTGTTTTTT
CASSLLQGATGELFF
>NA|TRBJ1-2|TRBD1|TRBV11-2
TGTGCCAGCAGCTTTCAGGGGGCAGGGTATGGCTACACCTTC
CASSFQGAGYGYTF
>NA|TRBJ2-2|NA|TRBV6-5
TGTGCCAGCAGGGCCAGCGGCTACACCGGGGAGCTGTTTTTT
CASRASGYTGELFF
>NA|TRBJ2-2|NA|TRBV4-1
TGCGCCAGCAGCCCCCGACCCGGGGAAAACACCGGGGAGCTGTTTTTT
CASSPRPGENTGELFF
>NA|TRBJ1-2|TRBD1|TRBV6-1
TGTGCCAGCAGACGGACAGGGGATAACTATGGCTACACCTTC
CASRRTGDNYGYTF
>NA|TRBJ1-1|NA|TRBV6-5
TGTGCCAGCAATGCGCGCGGGGGCTACACTGAAGCTTTCTTT
CASNARGGYTEAFF
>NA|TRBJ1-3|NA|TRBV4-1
TGCGCCAGCAGCGTGGTCGGGGCTGGAAACACCATATATTTT
CASSVVGAGNTIYF